The 20 T cell receptor beta chains below were found in one sample sequenced in a study of blood T cell repertoires in COVID-19. Produced via immunoSEQ multiplex PCR; TCRdb's table is partial and in-frame only. The profile shows about 310,000 clones, over 75% of them singletons. Specimen: PBMCs or T cells enriched from blood (not recorded which). All receptors derive from a woman in her thirties or forties who had recovered from COVID-19.

V and J are TRBV7-2 and TRBJ2-7; tentatively, D is TRBD2 (6 bases). Germline V gene lookup returns CDR1 SGHTA and CDR2 FQGNSA. The CDR3 extends over 14 amino acids. The V gene lost 5 bases and the J gene lost 4 bases, with 15 bases spanning the gap. CDR3 protein: CASSDGGLSYEQYF. The CDR3 nucleotides are TGTGCCAGCAGCGATGGAGGGCTATCTTACGAGCAGTACTTC. Variable domain in full (rest from reference TRBV7-2 and TRBJ2-7): GAGVSQSPSNKVTEKGKDVELRCDPISGHTALYWYRQSLGQGLEFLIYFQGNSAPDKSGLPSDRFSAERTGGSVSTLTIQRTQQEDSAVYLCASSDGGLSYEQYFGPGTRLTVT.

This clone was detected only once. The genes are TRBV25-1 and TRBJ1-2; 9 bases match TRBD1. Germline V gene data show CDR1 as MGHDK and CDR2 as SYGVNS. There are 16 residues in the CDR3. V dropped 2 bases and J dropped 3; count of bases not matched to a gene: 7. The CDR3 reads CASSEPGTGNDYGYTF. As DNA, the CDR3 is TGTGCCAGCAGTGAACCCGGGACAGGGAACGACTATGGCTACACCTTC.

The chain recombines TRBV19 with TRBJ2-3; the match to TRBD2 covers 9 bases. The CDR3 totals 17 residues. With V trimmed by 2 bases and J by 0 bases, 6 bases remained unmatched. Germline V gene data show CDR1 as LNHDA and CDR2 as SQIVND (reference sequence). The CDR3 region has the DNA TGTGCCAGTAGTATATCGAGCGGGAGGACTAGCACAGATACGCAGTATTTT. Translation: CASSISSGRTSTDTQYF. The full variable domain, its missing parts supplied by reference TRBV19 and TRBJ2-3, is DGGITQSPKYLFRKEGQNVTLSCEQNLNHDAMYWYRQDPGQGLRLIYYSQIVNDFQKGDIAEGYSVSREKKESFPLTVTSAQKNPTAFYLCASSISSGRTSTDTQYFGPGTRLTVL.

The rearrangement links TRBV7-6 to TRBJ1-2, with TRBD1 matching over 10 bases. Germline CDR1 and CDR2: SGHVS and FNYEAQ. This CDR3 has 14 amino acids. V lost 5 bases and J lost 4; bases outside the gene matches: 4. The CDR3 region is CASSPGDRGYGYTF. CDR3 coding DNA: TGTGCCAGCAGCCCAGGGGACAGGGGCTATGGCTACACCTTC.

The chain is built from TRBV5-1 and TRBJ2-3, with 10 positions matching TRBD2. The CDR3 sequence is 14 residues long. The trim removed 4 bases at V and 6 bases at J, leaving 5 bases unmatched. CDR1 SGHRS and CDR2 YFSETQ come from the germline V gene. CDR3 nucleotides: TGCGCCAGCAGCGGCGGGACTAGCGCCGATACGCAGTATTTT. Translated: CASSGGTSADTQYF.

Note on this clone: In the same sample, other DNA sequences code for this CDR3. The rearrangement joins TRBV30 to TRBJ1-1; perhaps TRBD1 as D (5 bases). Germline V gene sequence: CDR1 GTSNPN, CDR2 SVGIG (reference sequence). This CDR3 region has 13 residues. V was pared by 0 bases and J by 4 bases, with 9 bases between. The CDR3 DNA reads TGTGCCTGGAGTGTAGCCGGGGGCACTGAAGCTTTCTTT. Translation gives CAWSVAGGTEAFF. Full variable domain (missing parts from reference TRBV30 and TRBJ1-1): SQTIHQWPATLVQPVGSPLSLECTVEGTSNPNLYWYRQAAGRGLQLLFYSVGIGQISSEVPQNLSASRPQDRQFILSSKKLLLSDSGFYLCAWSVAGGTEAFFGQGTRLTVV.

This clone was counted once. This rearrangement joins TRBV28 to TRBJ1-1; 10 bases align to TRBD1. Germline loops: CDR1 MDHEN, CDR2 SYDVKM. The CDR3 length is 18 residues. V was clipped by 1 base and J by 0 bases; unmatched bases: 8. The CDR3 region is CASSLLGYGTGVNTEAFF. The CDR3 nucleotides read TGTGCCAGCAGTTTATTGGGCTATGGGACAGGGGTGAACACTGAAGCTTTCTTT.

The rearrangement links TRBV6-5 to TRBJ2-7; possibly TRBD2 for D (5 bases). The CDR3 runs 13 residues. V was cut by 2 bases and J by 3 bases, with 8 bases left in between. Germline V gene sequence: CDR1 MNHEY, CDR2 SVGAGI. CDR3 sequence (DNA): TGTGCCAGCAGTTACACCGGGGACTACGAGCAGTACTTC. It translates to CASSYTGDYEQYF.

The chain is built from TRBV24-1 and TRBJ2-5; D is undetermined. V was cut by 4 bases and J by 1 base, with 6 bases left in between. Germline values: CDR1 KGHDR, CDR2 SFDVKD. CDR3 length: 13 residues. The CDR3 spells CATSDGAQETQYF. DNA of the CDR3: TGTGCCACCAGTGACGGAGCCCAAGAGACCCAGTACTTC.

The gene calls are TRBV29-1 and TRBJ2-7; TRBD2 is a possible D gene (6 bases). This CDR3 is built from 13 residues. CDR1 and CDR2 from the germline V gene are SQVTM and ANQGSEA. The V end was cut by 2 bases, the J end by 3 bases, with 11 bases between. The CDR3, as DNA: TGCAGCGTTGAAACCCTGGAGGGCTACGAGCAGTACTTC. Translated, it gives CSVETLEGYEQYF.

The chain is built from TRBV28 and TRBJ2-5; 7 bases align to TRBD1. V dropped 6 bases and J dropped 1; count of bases not matched to a gene: 5. The CDR3 has 14 amino acids. Looked up from germline, CDR1 is MDHEN and CDR2 is SYDVKM. The chain's CDR3 is CASREGGLQETQYF. CDR3 DNA sequence: TGTGCCAGCAGAGAAGGGGGCCTCCAAGAGACCCAGTACTTC.

The genes are TRBV19 and TRBJ1-5; 10 bases align to TRBD1. Trimming took 6 bases from V and 3 from J; bases not matched to a gene: 8. This CDR3 has 16 amino acids. The germline V gene has CDR1 LNHDA and CDR2 SQIVND (reference sequence). The CDR3 region has the DNA TGTGCCAGTAGCACCCCGGACAGGGGGTCCAATCAGCCCCAGCATTTT. It encodes CASSTPDRGSNQPQHF.

The rearrangement links TRBV10-2 to TRBJ2-2; TRBD1 matches at 7 bases. This CDR3 is built from 14 residues. Germline CDR1 reads WSHSY; CDR2 reads SAAADI. After removal of 9 bases from V and 1 base from J, the junction contained 5 bases not matched to a gene. DNA for the CDR3: TGCGCCAGTACAGGGGCCGGGAACACCGGGGAGCTGTTTTTT. Its translation: CASTGAGNTGELFF.

V usage is TRBV10-1 and J usage is TRBJ1-1; maybe TRBD1 (6 bases). Deletions cut 0 bases from V and 5 bases from J, with 13 bases between. Germline values: CDR1 WNHNN, CDR2 SYGVQD (reference sequence). CDR3 size: 15 residues. The DNA for the CDR3 is TGCGCCAGCAGTGAGTCGACAGGTAAGAAGACTGAAGCTTTCTTT. Its translation: CASSESTGKKTEAFF.

The V call is TRBV10-3, the J call TRBJ1-1; D might be TRBD1 (6 bases). Between the trimmed V and J ends, which lost 3 bases and 0 bases, there was a span of 14 bases. Germline CDR1 and CDR2: ENHRY and SYGVKD. The CDR3 totals 16 residues. The CDR3 region has the DNA TGTGCCATCAGTGAAAGGTCCGGGGACATGAACACTGAAGCTTTCTTT. Its protein product is CAISERSGDMNTEAFF.

The chain carries TRBV19 and TRBJ1-1; TRBD1 matches at 7 bases. The CDR3 has 12 amino acids. Germline assignment: CDR1 LNHDA and CDR2 SQIVND (reference sequence). V lost 5 bases, J lost 5 bases, and 2 bases stayed unmatched. The DNA for the CDR3 is TGTGCCAGTAGTCCAGGGGGGACTGAAGCTTTCTTT. The encoded protein is CASSPGGTEAFF.

V is TRBV18 and J is TRBJ2-7; a weak D match, TRBD2 (6 bases). The CDR3 totals 14 residues. V was pared by 3 bases and J by 0 bases, with 9 bases between. CDR1 KGHSH and CDR2 LQKENI come from the germline V gene. The CDR3 sequence: CASSPGLLSYEQYF. DNA for the CDR3: TGTGCCAGCTCACCGGGACTCCTCTCCTACGAGCAGTACTTC.

V and J are TRBV19 and TRBJ2-1; 8 bases line up with TRBD2. Per the germline V gene, CDR1 is LNHDA and CDR2 is SQIVND (reference sequence). Trimming removed 6 bases from V and 4 bases from J; junction bases left unmatched: 11. The length of the CDR3 is 16 residues. The CDR3 DNA follows: TGTGCCAGTAGCCTTGGGACTAGACAGCTGTACAATGAGCAGTTCTTC. This codes for CASSLGTRQLYNEQFF.

The chain is built from TRBV19 and TRBJ2-1; D may be TRBD1 (6 bases). This CDR3 is built from 13 residues. Germline CDR1 reads LNHDA; CDR2 reads SQIVND (reference sequence). The V gene lost 7 bases and the J gene lost 8 bases, with 15 bases spanning the gap. The CDR3 DNA is TGTGCCAGTAATACAGGGCCCTTCGATGAGCAGTTCTTC. Protein product: CASNTGPFDEQFF.

V and J are TRBV28 and TRBJ1-1, with D possibly being TRBD1 (5 bases). Germline values: CDR1 MDHEN, CDR2 SYDVKM. CDR3 length: 16 amino acids. The V gene lost 6 bases and the J gene lost 5 bases, with 22 bases spanning the gap. The CDR3 DNA follows: TGTGCCAGCAGGCCGGGGGGTGACACAACGTGGACTGAAGCTTTCTTT. Translating gives CASRPGGDTTWTEAFF.